This T cell receptor (beta chain) was captured by sequencing in a study of T cells after yellow fever vaccination. TCRdb processed the 5' RACE reads anew with MiXCR; each CDR3 protein has one entry. The sample lists about 260,000 distinct CDR3 sequences; approximately 3.8% were seen once. At least ten counts were recorded for this clonotype. Its antigen is unidentified. The germline CDR1 and CDR2 sequences are MNHEY and SVGAGI. Trimming left V 2 bases short and J 0 bases short, with 4 bases between. CDR3 length equals 14 residues. Notes on the study in general: A minor fraction of clonotypes spanned both CD4 and CD8 compartments. Faster peaking, at day 5 versus 15, marked a secondary response that was weaker. Abundant contaminating clonotypes from the bulk population could appear in FACS-sorted repertoires. Booster samples showed a return of most primary-vaccination clones (about 96% CD4, about 85% CD8).

Here the sequenced sample was PBMCs, taken 15 days after the yellow fever booster vaccination. The chain joins TRBV6-5 to TRBJ1-4, with D unresolved. The TCR originated in a man younger than 35 who received the YFV17D yellow fever vaccine. DNA of the CDR3: TGTGCCAGCAGTTACGAAGCAACTAATGAAAAACTGTTTTTT. It specifies CASSYEATNEKLFF.